Reported below is one T cell receptor beta chain. Per the original methods: Cell counts per sample came from amplifying reference gene primers. Data came from immunoSEQ multiplex PCR; TCRdb stores just in-frame clones and leaves some out. V and J calls and clone size come straight from that table; D and trimming were deduced from the DNA. This table has under 200,000 clones, about 85% appearing once. The data originate from a study of blood T cell repertoires in COVID-19. Overall study: PBMCs, B-cell-depleted T cells, or T cells provided the cDNA or gDNA that made up the material.

CDR1 is DFQATT and CDR2 is SNEGSKA in the germline V gene (reference sequence). The V end lost 3 bases, the J end lost 3 bases, and 15 bases lay between the germline ends. The CDR3 covers 15 residues. Material for sequencing was peripheral blood. This receptor was identified in a man between 60 and 70 years old with active or convalescent COVID-19. J is TRBJ1-5 and V is TRBV20-1; possible D gene TRBD1, 6 bases. CDR3 in amino acids: CSASRQGTPNQPQHF. The CDR3 coding sequence is TGCAGTGCTAGTCGGCAGGGGACGCCCAATCAGCCCCAGCATTTT.